This TCR beta chain was found in a study of spatial heterogeneity in lung cancer. Study observations and caveats: Tumor mutation counts were tracked by expanded intratumoral alpha and beta TCR counts. Regional and ubiquitous nonsynonymous mutations were tracked by counts of regional and ubiquitous expanded TCRs, respectively.

Individually, TCR cDNA molecules were each labelled with a unique molecular identifier. Via MiXCR, TCRdb re-called the 5' RACE reads, giving one row per CDR3 protein. Here the sample spans about 4,000 distinct CDR3 sequences, around 40% being singletons. As concerns this clonotype: What it binds is not known.

Time point reported: sample taken at primary tumor resection. The cohort: some 70 early-stage, untreated non-small cell lung cancer patients. The sequenced material consisted of unsorted whole RNA from tumor, nontumor lung or frozen PBMC. Trimming cost V 2 bases and J 4 bases; bases outside gene matches: 8. The CDR3 has 17 residues. CDR1 and CDR2 from the germline V gene are MNHNY and SVGAGI (reference sequence). The sequences come from lung tumor tissue, collected at surgery. This sequence was found in a male donor with early-stage non-small cell lung cancer. The V call is TRBV6-6, the J call TRBJ2-3; the match to TRBD2 covers 11 bases. The CDR3 spells CASSYPLAGGPSDTQYF. The DNA of the CDR3 is TGTGCCAGCAGTTACCCTTTAGCGGGGGGGCCGTCAGATACGCAGTATTTT.